Detailed here is one TCR beta chain. The target antigen is unknown. The data belong to a study of T cell responses to AZD1222 COVID-19 vaccine. Broader study findings: Just a handful of AZD1222 recipients were seropositive at baseline.

After removal of 2 bases from V and 3 bases from J, the junction contained 10 bases not matched to a gene. This CDR3 spans 17 amino acids. CDR1 and CDR2 (germline): MNHEY, SVGEGT. TCRdb keeps only in-frame clones here, not all; method: immunoSEQ multiplex PCR. The data show 95,000 to 150,000 clones, roughly 89% seen once. The receptor was derived from an adult in good health. Sequenced material: peripheral blood, taken on day 0 of AZD1222 vaccination. The chain is built from TRBV6-2 or TRBV6-3 and TRBJ1-5; 7 bases align to TRBD1. The CDR3, as DNA: TGTGCCAGCAGTTACGTGACAGGGACCTTATCCAATCAGCCCCAGCATTTT. The encoded protein is CASSYVTGTLSNQPQHF.